This T cell receptor (beta chain) was documented in a study of cytomegalovirus exposure and HLA in healthy donors. Whole-study findings and limits: A later analysis reported that several of the most significant clusters appeared to be linked to common viral pathogens, among them Epstein-Barr virus. 164 TCR beta chains were listed as cytomegalovirus-associated. Presence/absence analyses supposed approximately even sequencing depth among donors.

The PCR used 60 Vbeta and 13 Jbeta primers. As originally analysed: Per a later analysis, the number of unique TCR beta chains was roughly 87 million, of which some 9.9 million were shared. Repertoires were generated with immunoSEQ multiplex PCR, while TCRdb's copy carries only in-frame clones and drops some. V and J calls and clone size follow that table, whereas D and trimming were derived from the DNA. The sample has under 200,000 clones; 78% are singletons. With 8 bases removed from V and 0 bases from J, the gap between germline ends came to 10 bases. Per germline, CDR1 SNHLY and CDR2 FYNNEI. This CDR3 has 13 amino acids. Worth noting for this clone: Its specificity is unknown.

Specimen: PBMCs. The receptor was isolated from a woman in her thirties or forties in good health and CMV-seronegative. This chain connects TRBV2 to TRBJ1-1, with D perhaps TRBD1 (5 bases). The CDR3: CASRQTMNTEAFF. The DNA of the CDR3 is TGTGCCAGCCGACAGACCATGAACACTGAAGCTTTCTTT.